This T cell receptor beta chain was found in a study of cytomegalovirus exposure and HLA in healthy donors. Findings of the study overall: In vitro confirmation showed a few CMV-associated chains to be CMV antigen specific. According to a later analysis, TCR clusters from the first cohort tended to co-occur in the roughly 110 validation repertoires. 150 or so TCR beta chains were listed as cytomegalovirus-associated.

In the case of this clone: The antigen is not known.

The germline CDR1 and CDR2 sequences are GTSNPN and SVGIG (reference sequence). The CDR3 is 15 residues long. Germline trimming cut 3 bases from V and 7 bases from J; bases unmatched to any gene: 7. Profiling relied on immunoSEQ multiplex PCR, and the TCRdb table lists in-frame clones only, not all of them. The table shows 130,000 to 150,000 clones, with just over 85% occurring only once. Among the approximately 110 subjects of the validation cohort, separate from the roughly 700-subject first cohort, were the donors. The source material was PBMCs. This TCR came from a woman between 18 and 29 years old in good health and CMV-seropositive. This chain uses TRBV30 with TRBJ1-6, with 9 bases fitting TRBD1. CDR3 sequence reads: CAWRIPGQGNSPLHF. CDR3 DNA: TGTGCCTGGAGGATACCGGGACAGGGAAATTCACCCCTCCACTTT. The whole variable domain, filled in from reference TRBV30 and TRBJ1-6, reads SQTIHQWPATLVQPVGSPLSLECTVEGTSNPNLYWYRQAAGRGLQLLFYSVGIGQISSEVPQNLSASRPQDRQFILSSKKLLLSDSGFYLCAWRIPGQGNSPLHFGNGTRLTVT.